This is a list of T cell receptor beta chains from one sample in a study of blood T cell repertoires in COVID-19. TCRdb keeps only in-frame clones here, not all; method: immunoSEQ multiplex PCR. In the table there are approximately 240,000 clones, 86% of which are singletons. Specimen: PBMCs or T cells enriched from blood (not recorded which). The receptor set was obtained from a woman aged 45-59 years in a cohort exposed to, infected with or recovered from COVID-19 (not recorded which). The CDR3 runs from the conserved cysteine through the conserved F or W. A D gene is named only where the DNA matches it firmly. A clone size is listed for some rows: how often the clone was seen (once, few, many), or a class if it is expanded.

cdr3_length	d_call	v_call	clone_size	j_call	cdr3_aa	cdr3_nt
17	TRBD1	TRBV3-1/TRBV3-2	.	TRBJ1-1	CASSRITLGQGGTEAFF	TGTGCCAGCAGCCGAATAACCTTGGGACAGGGCGGAACTGAAGCTTTCTTT
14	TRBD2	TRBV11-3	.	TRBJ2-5	CASSLVAGGETQYF	TGTGCCAGCAGCTTAGTAGCGGGGGGGGAGACCCAGTACTTC
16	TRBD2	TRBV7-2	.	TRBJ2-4	CASSLTSGVAKNIQYF	TGTGCCAGCAGCTTAACTAGCGGGGTAGCCAAAAACATTCAGTACTTC
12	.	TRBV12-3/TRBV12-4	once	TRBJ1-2	CASSLTRNGYTF	TGTGCCAGCAGTTTGACTAGGAATGGCTACACCTTC
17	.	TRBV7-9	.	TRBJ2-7	CASSLGAGVDLGYEQYF	TGTGCCAGCAGCTTAGGGGCAGGGGTGGATTTAGGCTACGAGCAGTACTTC
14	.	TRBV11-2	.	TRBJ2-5	CASSSSTSQGTQYF	TGTGCCAGCAGCAGTAGTACTAGCCAAGGGACCCAGTACTTC
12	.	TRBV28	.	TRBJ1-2	CASRGLADGYTF	TGTGCCAGCAGGGGGCTGGCTGACGGCTACACCTTC
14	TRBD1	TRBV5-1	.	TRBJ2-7	CASSSRDSSYEQYF	TGCGCCAGCAGCTCCCGGGACAGCTCCTACGAGCAGTACTTC
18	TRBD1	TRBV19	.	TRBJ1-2	CASSSTGEGFNANYGYTF	TGTGCCAGTAGTAGCACAGGGGAAGGGTTCAATGCTAACTATGGCTACACCTTC
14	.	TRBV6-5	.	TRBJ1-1	CASSPAAPNTEAFF	TGTGCCAGCAGTCCCGCGGCCCCGAACACTGAAGCTTTCTTT
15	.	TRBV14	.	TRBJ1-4	CASSPWGRYNEKLFF	TGTGCCAGCAGCCCTTGGGGGCGGTATAATGAAAAACTGTTTTTT
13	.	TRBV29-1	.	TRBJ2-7	CSVGETSAGEQYF	TGCAGCGTTGGAGAAACATCAGCAGGCGAGCAGTACTTC
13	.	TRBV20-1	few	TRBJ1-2	CSASGRTSYGYTF	TGCAGTGCTAGTGGCAGAACAAGCTATGGCTACACCTTC
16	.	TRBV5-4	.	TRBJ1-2	CASSLGGRPTNYGYTF	TGTGCCAGCAGCTTGGGGGGCAGACCTACTAACTATGGCTACACCTTC